These 16 T cell receptor beta chains were sequenced from one sample in a study of T cell repertoires in cytomegalovirus infection (dated by TCRdb to about 2019). Instrument on record: Illumina HiSeq 1500. In-frame beta chains were kept once TCRdb had trimmed the public reads at Q25 with fastp and called clones with MiXCR. Every entry covers one CDR3 protein and lists the most common genes and DNA from its rows. The sample profile shows 700,000 to 950,000 distinct CDR3 sequences; approximately 29% of them were found once. The leading ten clones occupy 9.5% to 15% of the sample. Per the publication, the treatment or condition label means: in vitro stimulation with specific CMV peptide epitopes to enrich CMV-specific T cells. These receptors are not linked to any known antigen. Material: cultured CD8+ T cells from PBMCs, obtained from culture after CMV antigen stimulation. The receptors stem from a human donor in good health (CMV status not recorded). Some clones in this sample may be carry-over from other donors' samples.

This clonotype was seen repeatedly, ten times or more. The chain is built from TRBV7-2 and TRBJ2-1; D is uncertain. Germline-derived CDR1 and CDR2 are SGHTA and FQGNSA. The CDR3 sequence is 14 residues long. Trimming removed 0 bases at V and 2 bases at J, with 5 bases between. In nucleotides, the CDR3 is TGTGCCAGCAGCTTAGCAGCTCCCTACAATGAGCAGTTCTTC. This encodes CASSLAAPYNEQFF.

The gene calls are TRBV2 and TRBJ1-4, with TRBD1 as a possible D gene (5 bases). CDR3 size: 12 residues. Germline CDR1 SNHLY, CDR2 FYNNEI. Trimming left V 9 bases short and J 3 bases short, with 8 bases between. The CDR3 loop is CARGDANEKLFF. CDR3 DNA: TGTGCCAGGGGGGACGCTAATGAAAAACTGTTTTTT.

J is TRBJ2-5 and V is TRBV12-3 or TRBV12-4; 8 positions match TRBD2. Germline trimming cut 5 bases from V and 5 bases from J; bases unmatched to any gene: 10. The CDR3 sequence is 15 residues long. The CDR3 reads CASSPGLGGGETQYF. As DNA, the CDR3 is TGTGCCAGCAGTCCGGGACTAGGGGGGGGCGAGACCCAGTACTTC.

The table lists this clonotype with many counts. V is TRBV7-6 and J is TRBJ2-3; the match to TRBD1 covers 7 bases. Looked up from germline, CDR1 is SGHVS and CDR2 is FNYEAQ. Trimming removed 5 bases from V and 1 base from J; junction bases left unmatched: 9. The CDR3 sequence is 16 residues long. Here the CDR3 reads CASSLPRTGGTDTQYF. In DNA, the CDR3 is TGTGCCAGCAGCCTACCTAGGACAGGAGGCACAGATACGCAGTATTTT.

The chain is built from TRBV6-6 and TRBJ2-6; D not resolved. V was cut by 8 bases and J by 4 bases, with 15 bases left in between. The CDR3 is 15 residues long. From germline, CDR1 is MNHNY and CDR2 SVGAGI (reference sequence). CDR3 DNA sequence: TGTGCCAGCTTCCACCCAGTCTCCGGGGCCAACGTCCTGACTTTC. Protein product: CASFHPVSGANVLTF.

V is TRBV4-3 and J is TRBJ1-2; 10 bases align to TRBD1. This CDR3 spans 16 amino acids. Per the germline V gene, CDR1 is LGHNA and CDR2 is YSLEER. The junction had 4 bases not matched to a gene; V was cut back by 0 bases and J by 3 bases. The CDR3 bases are TGCGCCAGCAGCCAAGATTGGGGGACAGGGGACTATGGCTACACCTTC. This gives the protein CASSQDWGTGDYGYTF.

This clonotype was seen more than once but under ten times. V and J are TRBV28 and TRBJ1-1; D not resolved. Germline V gene sequence: CDR1 MDHEN, CDR2 SYDVKM. Between the trimmed V and J ends, which lost 7 bases and 2 bases, there was a span of 14 bases. The CDR3 spans 14 residues. The CDR3 region is CASIPELGNTEAFF. The CDR3 bases are TGTGCCAGCATCCCTGAGCTGGGAAACACTGAAGCTTTCTTT.

This clonotype came up a few times. The genes are TRBV7-9 and TRBJ1-6; D is unresolved. Trimming left V 9 bases short and J 7 bases short, with 16 bases between. Per the germline V gene, CDR1 is SEHNR and CDR2 is FQNEAQ (reference sequence). This CDR3 comprises 14 residues. The CDR3, as DNA: TGTGCCAGTAGTTCCTGGTTTGGGAATTCACCCCTCCACTTT. Translated, it gives CASSSWFGNSPLHF.

The chain has TRBV6-2 or TRBV6-3 and TRBJ2-1; 10 nucleotides line up with TRBD2. The CDR3 has 14 residues. V was clipped by 7 bases and J by 2 bases; unmatched bases: 2. Germline lookup yields CDR1 MNHEY and CDR2 SVGEGT. CDR3 sequence reads: CASTGLAAYNEQFF. For the CDR3, the DNA is TGTGCCAGCACCGGACTAGCGGCCTACAATGAGCAGTTCTTC.

The chain carries TRBV7-8 and TRBJ1-2, with a possible D match to TRBD1 (6 bases). With 5 bases removed from V and 8 bases from J, the gap between germline ends came to 12 bases. This CDR3 has 12 residues. Germline V gene data show CDR1 as SGHVS and CDR2 as FQNEAQ. As DNA, the CDR3 is TGTGCCAGCAGCGAAGGGGGTTTAGGCTACACCTTC. Its protein product is CASSEGGLGYTF.

V and J are TRBV4-2 and TRBJ2-1, with 7 nucleotides matching TRBD1. Trimming cost V 1 base and J 4 bases; bases outside gene matches: 4. The CDR3 length is 15 residues. Germline V gene lookup returns CDR1 LGHNA and CDR2 YNFKEQ. CDR3 sequence: CASSQGGQVYNEQFF. CDR3 DNA sequence: TGTGCCAGCAGCCAAGGTGGACAGGTATACAATGAGCAGTTCTTC.

This clonotype was detected once. The genes are TRBV5-1 and TRBJ1-2, with D perhaps TRBD1 (6 bases). Trimming left V 0 bases short and J 4 bases short, with 10 bases between. The CDR3 totals 14 residues. Germline CDR1 SGHRS, CDR2 YFSETQ. This chain's CDR3 is CASSLAADSYGYTF. In DNA, the CDR3 is TGCGCCAGCAGCTTGGCCGCGGACAGCTATGGCTACACCTTC.

At least ten counts were recorded for this clonotype. This chain connects TRBV7-9 to TRBJ1-1, with unresolved D. The CDR3 extends over 13 amino acids. Germline CDR1 and CDR2: SEHNR and FQNEAQ (reference sequence). V was cut by 2 bases and J by 0 bases, with 4 bases left in between. The CDR3: CASSLRLNTEAFF. The CDR3 nucleotides read TGTGCCAGCAGCTTACGGCTGAACACTGAAGCTTTCTTT.

This sequence joins TRBV7-9 and TRBJ2-1; TRBD2 agrees at 7 bases. Germline loops: CDR1 SEHNR, CDR2 FQNEAQ (reference sequence). After removal of 5 bases from V and 6 bases from J, the junction contained 16 bases not matched to a gene. This CDR3 spans 17 amino acids. CDR3 amino acids: CASSPAWERGAFNEQFF. The CDR3 nucleotides are TGTGCCAGCAGCCCTGCCTGGGAGCGGGGAGCCTTCAATGAGCAGTTCTTC.

This sequence joins TRBV28 and TRBJ2-3, with D uncertain. In germline, CDR1 is MDHEN, CDR2 SYDVKM. The CDR3 spans 12 residues. The V end was cut by 4 bases, the J end by 3 bases, with 5 bases between. CDR3 nucleotide sequence: TGTGCCAGCAGTTCCAATACAGATACGCAGTATTTT. It specifies CASSSNTDTQYF. The variable domain in full, with the rest retrieved from reference TRBV28 and TRBJ2-3, is DVKVTQSSRYLVKRTGEKVFLECVQDMDHENMFWYRQDPGLGLRLIYFSYDVKMKEKGDIPEGYSVSREKKERFSLILESASTNQTSMYLCASSSNTDTQYFGPGTRLTVL.

V gene TRBV20-1 combines with J gene TRBJ2-4; 7 bases agree with TRBD1. CDR1 is DFQATT, CDR2 SNEGSKA, per germline (reference sequence). V gave up 0 bases and J gave up 0 bases; unmatched junction bases: 14. This CDR3 has 19 amino acids. CDR3: CSARDQSRGISVAKNIQYF. In nucleotides, the CDR3 is TGCAGTGCTAGAGATCAATCCAGGGGGATTTCCGTAGCCAAAAACATTCAGTACTTC.